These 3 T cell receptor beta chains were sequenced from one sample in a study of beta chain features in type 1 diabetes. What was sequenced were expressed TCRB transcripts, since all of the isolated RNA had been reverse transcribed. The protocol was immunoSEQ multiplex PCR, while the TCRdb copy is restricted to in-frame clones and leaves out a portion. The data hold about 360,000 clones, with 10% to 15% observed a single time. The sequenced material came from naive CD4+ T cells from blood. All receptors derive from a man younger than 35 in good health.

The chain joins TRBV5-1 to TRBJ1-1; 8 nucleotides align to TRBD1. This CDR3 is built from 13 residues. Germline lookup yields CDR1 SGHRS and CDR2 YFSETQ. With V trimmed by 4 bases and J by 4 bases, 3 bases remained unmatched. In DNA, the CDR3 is TGCGCCAGCAGCACAGGGGGAGGCACTGAAGCTTTCTTT. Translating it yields CASSTGGGTEAFF.

The CDR3 protein is CASSSERGGGQPQHF. DNA of the CDR3: TGTGCCAGCAGTTCCGAAAGGGGGGGCGGTCAGCCCCAGCATTTT. This sequence joins TRBV28 and TRBJ1-5, with TRBD1 as a possible D gene (6 bases). The V end was cut by 4 bases, the J end by 6 bases, with 16 bases between. This CDR3 has 15 residues. The germline V gene has CDR1 MDHEN and CDR2 SYDVKM.

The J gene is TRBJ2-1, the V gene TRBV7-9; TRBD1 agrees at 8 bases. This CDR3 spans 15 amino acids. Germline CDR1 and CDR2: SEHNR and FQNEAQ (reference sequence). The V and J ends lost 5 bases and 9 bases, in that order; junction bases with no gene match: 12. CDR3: CASSNYRGRFREQFF. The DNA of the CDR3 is TGTGCCAGCAGCAATTACAGGGGGAGGTTCCGTGAGCAGTTCTTC.